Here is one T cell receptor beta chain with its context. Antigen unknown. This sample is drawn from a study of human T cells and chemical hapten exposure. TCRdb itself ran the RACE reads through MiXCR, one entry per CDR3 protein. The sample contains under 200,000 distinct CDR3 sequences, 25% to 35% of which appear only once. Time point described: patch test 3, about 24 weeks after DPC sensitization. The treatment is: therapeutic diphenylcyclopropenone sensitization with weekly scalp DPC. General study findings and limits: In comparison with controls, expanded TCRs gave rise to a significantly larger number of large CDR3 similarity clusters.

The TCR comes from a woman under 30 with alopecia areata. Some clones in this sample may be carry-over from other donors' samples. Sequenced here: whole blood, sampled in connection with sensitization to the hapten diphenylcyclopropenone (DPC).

The CDR3 spells CASSQAALRTDTQYF. The CDR3 DNA reads TGTGCCAGCAGCCAAGCGGCCCTGAGGACAGATACGCAGTATTTT. This rearrangement joins TRBV3-1 to TRBJ2-3; no clear D gene. The length of the CDR3 is 15 residues. Germline loops: CDR1 LGHDT, CDR2 YNNKEL (reference sequence). V lost 1 base and J lost 3, with 11 bases in between.